This T cell receptor (beta chain) was profiled in a study of T cells in Graves' hyperthyroidism and ophthalmopathy. Amplified regions were TCR beta CDR3 sequences from RNA transcripts. First-round RT-PCR with HTBI primers amplified the TCR CDR3 region. TCRdb reprocessed the multiplex PCR reads with MiXCR, giving one entry per CDR3 protein. The sample holds some 560,000 distinct CDR3 sequences, 12% to 15% seen once. This clonotype was detected a few times. Antigen: not known. Findings and caveats of the study: Ophthalmopathy, which appeared later, was predicted by the model a median roughly 6.4 months before onset.

There are 16 residues in the CDR3. CDR1 and CDR2 from the germline V gene are SGHDT and YYEEEE. The V gene end was trimmed by 1 base and the J gene end by 7 bases; junction bases not matched to a gene: 10. This chain joins TRBV5-6 and TRBJ2-1; 8 bases are a match to TRBD2. The sequence came from a woman between 40 and 50 years old with Graves' hyperthyroidism. What was sequenced was blood. The CDR3 region is CASSLWGGRSTNEQFF. The DNA of the CDR3 is TGTGCCAGCAGCTTGTGGGGCGGGAGGTCGACGAATGAGCAGTTCTTC.